A single sample is the source of the 10 T cell receptor beta chains below, sequenced in a study of T cell responses to AZD1222 COVID-19 vaccine. The repertoire was sequenced with immunoSEQ multiplex PCR; TCRdb's copy has only in-frame clones and lacks some. The data contain 150,000 to 160,000 clones, 88% of them seen just once; the ten biggest clones take up under 8%. The specimen was peripheral blood, collected after recovery from COVID-19. These receptors were collected from an adult who had recovered from COVID-19.

As to this clone: Distinct nucleotide sequences in the sample also encode this CDR3. V gene TRBV9 combines with J gene TRBJ2-2; weak D call: TRBD2 (6 bases). With 0 bases removed from V and 3 bases from J, the gap between germline ends came to 6 bases. In germline, CDR1 is SGDLS, CDR2 YYNGEE. The CDR3 extends over 14 amino acids. The CDR3 loop is CASSVGGDTGELFF. CDR3 DNA sequence: TGTGCCAGCAGCGTAGGCGGGGACACCGGGGAGCTGTTTTTT.

The rearrangement uses TRBV5-6 and TRBJ1-5; D gene unclear. CDR1 is SGHDT, CDR2 YYEEEE, per germline. V lost 3 bases and J 4 bases, leaving 5 bases between the germline ends. This CDR3 contains 12 residues. In DNA, the CDR3 is TGTGCCAGCAGCTCGGGGAATCAGCCCCAGCATTTT. This gives the protein CASSSGNQPQHF.

V and J are TRBV6-5 and TRBJ1-1; D not certain. Per germline, CDR1 MNHEY and CDR2 SVGAGI. This CDR3 contains 13 residues. Trimming took 2 bases from V and 5 from J, leaving 9 bases between them. The CDR3 DNA follows: TGTGCCAGCAGTTACGGTTGGGGTACTGAAGCTTTCTTT. Translated, it gives CASSYGWGTEAFF.

The V call is TRBV5-4, the J call TRBJ2-1; D is ambiguous. In germline, CDR1 is SGHNT, CDR2 YYREEE (reference sequence). The V gene lost 0 bases and the J gene lost 4 bases, with 11 bases spanning the gap. CDR3 length equals 15 residues. In nucleotides, the CDR3 is TGTGCCAGCAGCTTGGAGGCAGTAAATTACAATGAGCAGTTCTTC. Residues: CASSLEAVNYNEQFF. The full variable domain, completed using reference TRBV5-4 and TRBJ2-1, is ETGVTQSPTHLIKTRGQQVTLRCSSQSGHNTVSWYQQALGQGPQFIFQYYREEENGRGNFPPRFSGLQFPNYSSELNVNALELDDSALYLCASSLEAVNYNEQFFGPGTRLTVL.

The CDR3 is CASSLGQGANNYGYTF. The CDR3 coding sequence is TGTGCCAGCAGCTTGGGACAGGGGGCGAATAACTATGGCTACACCTTC. The V call is TRBV7-9, the J call TRBJ1-2, with 12 bases matching TRBD1. Germline values: CDR1 SEHNR, CDR2 FQNEAQ (reference sequence). After removal of 3 bases from V and 1 base from J, the junction contained 3 bases not matched to a gene. The CDR3 is 16 residues long.

The chain carries TRBV7-6 and TRBJ2-5; D is unresolved. The V end lost 0 bases, the J end lost 0 bases, and 8 bases lay between the germline ends. CDR3 length: 15 residues. Per the germline V gene, CDR1 is SGHVS and CDR2 is FNYEAQ. The CDR3 DNA reads as TGTGCCAGCAGCTTAGCACCCCAGAACCAAGAGACCCAGTACTTC. It codes for CASSLAPQNQETQYF. The variable domain in full, with the rest retrieved from reference TRBV7-6 and TRBJ2-5, is GAGVSQSPRYKVTKRGQDVALRCDPISGHVSLYWYRQALGQGPEFLTYFNYEAQQDKSGLPNDRFSAERPEGSISTLTIQRTEQRDSAMYRCASSLAPQNQETQYFGPGTRLLVL.

The chain is built from TRBV29-1 and TRBJ1-6, with a weak D call TRBD1 (5 bases). CDR1 and CDR2 from the germline V gene are SQVTM and ANQGSEA. The CDR3 runs 13 residues. The V end was cut by 6 bases, the J end by 10 bases, with 16 bases between. The CDR3 nucleotides read TGCAGCGTCTCCCGCGGGGGGGGGTCACCCCTCCACTTT. Its protein is CSVSRGGGSPLHF.

J is TRBJ1-2 and V is TRBV28; TRBD1 might be the D (6 bases). CDR1 is MDHEN, CDR2 SYDVKM, per germline. The length of the CDR3 is 13 residues. V was trimmed by 6 bases and J by 2 bases, leaving 10 bases between them. CDR3 sequence: CASRKGVNYGYTF. The CDR3, as DNA: TGTGCCAGCAGGAAGGGGGTGAACTATGGCTACACCTTC.

This chain links TRBV10-3 with TRBJ1-3; D is perhaps TRBD1 (5 bases). Germline V CDR1 and CDR2: ENHRY, SYGVKD. This CDR3 is built from 15 residues. Trimming removed 6 bases at V and 0 bases at J, with 12 bases between. The DNA of the CDR3 is TGTGCCATCAGGGAGCAGGGATTCTCTGGAAACACCATATATTTT. Translating gives CAIREQGFSGNTIYF.

This chain connects TRBV6-1 to TRBJ2-3; 10 bases line up with TRBD2. The junction had 9 bases not matched to a gene; V was cut back by 1 base and J by 8 bases. The CDR3 totals 16 residues. Germline CDR1 reads MNHNS; CDR2 reads SASEGT. CDR3 residues: CASSEGVPSGGRTQYF. Here the CDR3 DNA reads TGTGCCAGCAGTGAAGGAGTTCCTAGCGGGGGCCGTACGCAGTATTTT.